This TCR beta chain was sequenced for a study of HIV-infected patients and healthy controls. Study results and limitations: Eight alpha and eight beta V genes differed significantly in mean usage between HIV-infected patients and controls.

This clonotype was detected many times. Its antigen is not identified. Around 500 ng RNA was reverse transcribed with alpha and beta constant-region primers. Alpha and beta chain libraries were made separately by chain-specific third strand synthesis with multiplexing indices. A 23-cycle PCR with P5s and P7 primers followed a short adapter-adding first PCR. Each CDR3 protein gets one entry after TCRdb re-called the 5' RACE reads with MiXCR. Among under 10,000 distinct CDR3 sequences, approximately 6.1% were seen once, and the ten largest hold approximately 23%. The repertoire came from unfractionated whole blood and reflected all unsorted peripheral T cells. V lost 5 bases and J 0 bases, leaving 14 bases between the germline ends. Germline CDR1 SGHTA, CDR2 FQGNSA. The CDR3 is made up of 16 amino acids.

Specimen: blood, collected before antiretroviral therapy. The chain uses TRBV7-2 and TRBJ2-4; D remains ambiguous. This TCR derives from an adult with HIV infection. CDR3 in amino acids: CASSPDVTLAKNIQYF. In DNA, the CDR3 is TGTGCCAGCAGCCCCGACGTTACTTTAGCCAAAAACATTCAGTACTTC. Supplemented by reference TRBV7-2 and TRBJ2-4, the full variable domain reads GAGVSQSPSNKVTEKGKDVELRCDPISGHTALYWYRQSLGQGLEFLIYFQGNSAPDKSGLPSDRFSAERTGGSVSTLTIQRTQQEDSAVYLCASSPDVTLAKNIQYFGAGTRLSVL.